These T cell receptor beta chains were read from a single sample in a study of T cell responses to AZD1222 COVID-19 vaccine. Only in-frame clones appear in the TCRdb table, and some are missing; sequencing was by immunoSEQ multiplex PCR. The table includes 95,000 to 150,000 clones, 88% detected once. Here the sequenced sample was peripheral blood, taken on day 0 of AZD1222 vaccination. The receptors were sampled from an adult in good health. CDR3s include the opening cysteine and the closing phenylalanine or tryptophan. The D gene is left open where the match is weak. Rows may omit the clone size; those that give it use once, few, many or a size class.

V gene	J gene	D gene	clone size	CDR3 DNA	CDR3 protein
TRBV7-8	TRBJ1-1	-	-	TGTGCCAGCAGCTTAGGTACAGTTGAAGCTTTCTTT	CASSLGTVEAFF
TRBV28	TRBJ1-6	-	once	TGTGCCAGCACCCCCCACAGGGCCGATAATTCACCCCTCCACTTT	CASTPHRADNSPLHF
TRBV6-5	TRBJ2-7	TRBD1	-	TGTGCCAGCAGTTACGACCCAGGGGGCACCTACGAGCAGTACTTC	CASSYDPGGTYEQYF
TRBV9	TRBJ1-4	TRBD1	few	TGTGCCAGCAGCTCAGGGGGAAGCACTAATGAAAAACTGTTTTTT	CASSSGGSTNEKLFF
TRBV4-2	TRBJ2-4	-	-	TGTGCCAGCAGCCCACAACTAGTGGAGCAAAACATTCAGTACTTC	CASSPQLVEQNIQYF
TRBV28	TRBJ1-4	TRBD1	-	TGTGCCAGCAGCTTACCGGGACAGGGGATTGAAAAACTGTTTTTT	CASSLPGQGIEKLFF
TRBV5-1	TRBJ1-6	TRBD1	-	TGCGCCAGCAGCTTGTACCCGACAGGGAGTAATTCACCCCTCCACTTT	CASSLYPTGSNSPLHF
TRBV4-2	TRBJ1-5	-	-	TGTGCCAGCAGCCAAGATAGCAATCAGCCCCAGCATTTT	CASSQDSNQPQHF
TRBV3-1/TRBV3-2	TRBJ1-1	TRBD1	-	TGTGCCAGCAGCCAACCGAACCGGGACAGGGTGAACACTGAAGCTTTCTTT	CASSQPNRDRVNTEAFF
TRBV7-2	TRBJ1-1	-	-	TGTGCCAGCAGCCCCGGACAGAACACTGAAGCTTTCTTT	CASSPGQNTEAFF
TRBV4-1	TRBJ1-3	-	once	TGCGCCAGCAGCCAAGACTCGGGGATTGGAAACACCATATATTTT	CASSQDSGIGNTIYF
TRBV27	TRBJ2-1	-	once	TGTGCCAGCAGTAAAGGCTACAATGAGCAGTTCTTC	CASSKGYNEQFF
TRBV5-6	TRBJ1-3	-	-	TGTGCCAGCAGCTCCCCGAGGGGGGCCGGAAACACCATATATTTT	CASSSPRGAGNTIYF
TRBV7-3	TRBJ2-1	TRBD1	-	TGTGCCAGCAGCGCAGGGGGCAATGAGCAGTTCTTC	CASSAGGNEQFF
TRBV5-1	TRBJ2-3	TRBD2	-	TGCGCCCGCAGCTGGCGGGGACTCGCGGGGGGGAAGGGCACAGATACGCAGTATTTT	CARSWRGLAGGKGTDTQYF
TRBV5-1	TRBJ2-3	-	-	TGCGCCAGCAGCTTGAGGGAGTCAGATACGCAGTATTTT	CASSLRESDTQYF
TRBV2	TRBJ1-1	-	few	TGTGCCAGCAGTGAACTGGCAAGTAACACTGAAGCTTTCTTT	CASSELASNTEAFF
TRBV7-7	TRBJ2-3	-	-	TGTGCCAGCAGCCCGGAAGGGAGCACAGATACGCAGTATTTT	CASSPEGSTDTQYF
TRBV5-1	TRBJ2-1	TRBD2	-	TGCGCCAGCAGCAGATTGGCGGGGGGCGTCAATGAGCAGTTCTTC	CASSRLAGGVNEQFF
TRBV11-2	TRBJ1-2	TRBD1	-	TGTGCCAGCAGCTCAGGGGGCGCAACCCACTATGGCTACACCTTC	CASSSGGATHYGYTF
TRBV29-1	TRBJ2-3	-	-	TGCAGCGCTAGGACAGATACGCAGTATTTT	CSARTDTQYF
TRBV28	TRBJ1-5	TRBD1	-	TGTGCCAGCAGTAGAGGGGACAGCCTGCGCAATCAGCCCCAGCATTTT	CASSRGDSLRNQPQHF
TRBV6-2/TRBV6-3	TRBJ1-2	-	-	TGTGCCAGCAGTTGGGGGACCCGCGGCTACACCTTC	CASSWGTRGYTF
TRBV28	TRBJ1-5	-	-	TGTGCCAGCAATCAGGGAAACAATCAGCCCCAGCATTTT	CASNQGNNQPQHF
TRBV7-7	TRBJ2-7	-	once	TGTGCCAGCAGCTCCGGGACAAACCCAACCTACGAGCAGTACTTC	CASSSGTNPTYEQYF
TRBV19	TRBJ1-1	-	-	TGTGCCAGTAGTATGGGGATGGGACTTAGTGAAGCTTTCTTT	CASSMGMGLSEAFF
TRBV10-3	TRBJ1-2	TRBD1	-	TGTGCCATCAGATTCCGGGACAGGGGGCGCGACTATGGCTACACCTTC	CAIRFRDRGRDYGYTF
TRBV5-6	TRBJ2-1	-	-	TGTGCCAGCAGCTTGCGCCCGGGAGATGAGCAGTTCTTC	CASSLRPGDEQFF
TRBV2	TRBJ2-1	-	-	TGTGCCAGCAGTTTACAGGGTGATTGGAATGAGCAGTTCTTC	CASSLQGDWNEQFF
TRBV5-6	TRBJ2-2	TRBD2	few	TGTGCCAGCAGCTTAGCGGGGGCGAACACCGGGGAGCTGTTTTTT	CASSLAGANTGELFF